The clone carrying this T cell receptor beta chain appeared a few times. The antigen is unknown. This sample was included in a study of T-cell memory formation after mild COVID-19. Study results and caveats: Contracting clones from day 15 to 85 showed balanced CD4/CD8; later expanders favored CD4+. Several responding clones turned up in pre-infection memory, indicating that cross-reactive memory may have taken part.

This CDR3 has 17 amino acids. After removal of 5 bases from V and 4 bases from J, the junction contained 14 bases not matched to a gene. CDR1 is MNHEY and CDR2 is SVGAGI in the germline V gene. Using constant-segment primers, 5'RACE produced TCR alpha and TCR beta cDNA libraries carrying sample barcodes and UMIs. TCRdb called the 5' RACE reads again in MiXCR, with one record for every CDR3 protein. The sample contains roughly 250,000 distinct CDR3 sequences, about a sixth of which appear only once. The sample was PBMCs or a T cell subset sorted from them (not recorded which). This TCR derives from a man between 18 and 35 years old who had mild COVID-19 (a few samples of this study predate the infection). Cell type and time point are not known. The rearrangement uses TRBV6-5 and TRBJ2-3; TRBD2 matches at 8 bases. The CDR3 DNA follows: TGTGCCAGCAGTAGGGACGGAGAGCGGGGGATAGCAGATACGCAGTATTTT. This codes for CASSRDGERGIADTQYF.